The next 27 T cell receptor beta chains were all read from a single sample in a study of T-cell reconstitution after alpha-beta-depleted transplantation in children. The TCRbeta library was prepared with unique molecular identifiers. TCRdb called the PCR reads again in MiXCR, with one record for every CDR3 protein. The data show hundreds of thousands of distinct CDR3 sequences, about 12% seen once. This specimen was PBMCs, taken before TCRalphabeta/CD19-depleted stem cell transplant. These receptors originate from a girl aged 2-10 years with congenital amegakaryocytic thrombocytopenia, due to receive a stem cell transplant.

The rearrangement joins TRBV10-3 to TRBJ1-5; D is undetermined. The germline V gene has CDR1 ENHRY and CDR2 SYGVKD. This CDR3 has 16 amino acids. Trimming took off 3 bases at V and 5 bases at J, with 17 bases between the two ends. This chain's CDR3 is CAISDPYGLTDQPQHF. CDR3 sequence (DNA): TGTGCCATCAGTGACCCCTACGGTTTAACCGATCAGCCCCAGCATTTT.

V and J are TRBV7-3 and TRBJ2-1, with 13 bases matching TRBD2. Unmatched junction bases numbered 7, after V lost 7 bases and J lost 4 bases. From germline, CDR1 is SGHTA and CDR2 FQGTGA. The CDR3 sequence is 16 residues long. As DNA, the CDR3 is TGTGCCAGCACCCCATGGGGACTAGCGGGATACAATGAGCAGTTCTTC. Translated: CASTPWGLAGYNEQFF. The entire variable domain, with the rest obtained from reference TRBV7-3 and TRBJ2-1, is as follows: GAGVSQTPSNKVTEKGKYVELRCDPISGHTALYWYRQSLGQGPEFLIYFQGTGAADDSGLPNDRFFAVRPEGSVSTLKIQRTERGDSAVYLCASTPWGLAGYNEQFFGPGTRLTVL.

The rearrangement joins TRBV20-1 to TRBJ2-7; D is possibly TRBD1 (6 bases). The CDR3 has 15 residues. Trimming stripped 3 bases from V and 0 bases from J, with 15 bases between. The germline gives CDR1 DFQATT, CDR2 SNEGSKA (reference sequence). The CDR3 reads CSARDPGHFSYEQYF. As DNA, the CDR3 is TGCAGTGCTAGGGACCCGGGACACTTCTCCTACGAGCAGTACTTC.

The chain links TRBV30 to TRBJ2-1; TRBD2 agrees at 8 bases. There are 12 residues in the CDR3. The germline V gene encodes CDR1 GTSNPN and CDR2 SVGIG (reference sequence). Trimming cost V 4 bases and J 9 bases; bases outside gene matches: 5. CDR3 DNA sequence: TGTGCCTGGATCTCGGGAGGGATTGAGCAGTTCTTC. Its protein is CAWISGGIEQFF.

There are many counts of this clonotype. The rearrangement links TRBV5-1 to TRBJ2-1, with D unclear. Germline V gene data show CDR1 as SGHRS and CDR2 as YFSETQ. The ends were cut back, 2 bases at V and 4 bases at J, with 13 bases in the middle. CDR3 size: 15 residues. The CDR3 DNA is TGCGCCAGCAGCTTAGCAGCATCCCATTACAATGAGCAGTTCTTC. This encodes CASSLAASHYNEQFF.

The V and J genes are TRBV5-1 and TRBJ2-2, with 13 bases identical to TRBD2. The V gene end was trimmed by 3 bases and the J gene end by 6 bases; junction bases not matched to a gene: 8. CDR1 is SGHRS, CDR2 YFSETQ, per germline. This CDR3 is built from 17 residues. In DNA, the CDR3 is TGCGCCAGCAGCTCACCGGGACTAGCGGGATGGGCCGGGGAGCTGTTTTTT. Translated, it gives CASSSPGLAGWAGELFF. Full variable domain (missing parts from reference TRBV5-1 and TRBJ2-2): KAGVTQTPRYLIKTRGQQVTLSCSPISGHRSVSWYQQTPGQGLQFLFEYFSETQRNKGNFPGRFSGRQFSNSRSEMNVSTLELGDSALYLCASSSPGLAGWAGELFFGEGSRLTVL.

J is TRBJ2-5 and V is TRBV4-1; no clear D. The CDR3 length is 12 residues. Trimming removed 2 bases from V and 8 bases from J, with 9 bases in between. Per germline, CDR1 MGHRA and CDR2 YSYEKL. The CDR3: CASSQYGLTQYF. CDR3 sequence (DNA): TGCGCCAGCAGCCAATACGGGCTAACCCAGTACTTC.

This clonotype was seen repeatedly, ten times or more. The CDR3 coding sequence is TGTGCCAGCAGTGCTTTGGGGCCCGGGGAGCTGTTTTTT. Translation: CASSALGPGELFF. The genes are TRBV12-3 or TRBV12-4 and TRBJ2-2, with D maybe TRBD1 (5 bases). CDR3 length: 13 residues. V lost 5 bases to trimming and J lost 6 bases, with 10 bases between them.

The table lists this clonotype with many counts. The chain combines TRBV20-1 with TRBJ2-2; D not certain. The germline CDR1 and CDR2 sequences are DFQATT and SNEGSKA (reference sequence). V was cut by 3 bases and J by 8 bases, with 10 bases left in between. The CDR3 is made up of 12 amino acids. The CDR3 DNA sequence: TGCAGTGCTAGCTTACGTGGGGGGGAGCTGTTTTTT. Its translation is CSASLRGGELFF.

The V gene is TRBV5-1, the J gene TRBJ1-1; possibly TRBD1 for D (5 bases). The V gene lost 4 bases and the J gene lost 5 bases, with 12 bases spanning the gap. This CDR3 has 13 residues. Germline-derived CDR1 and CDR2 are SGHRS and YFSETQ. CDR3 protein: CASSLLGETEAFF. CDR3 sequence (DNA): TGCGCCAGCAGCCTTTTGGGGGAAACTGAAGCTTTCTTT.

The CDR3 DNA reads as TGTGCCAGCAGCCAAGGGACAGATGGAAACACCATATATTTT. Translated, it gives CASSQGTDGNTIYF. The chain couples TRBV3-1 to TRBJ1-3; D possibly corresponds to TRBD1 (6 bases). The V gene lost 1 base and the J gene lost 3 bases, with 7 bases spanning the gap. The germline gives CDR1 LGHDT, CDR2 YNNKEL (reference sequence). CDR3 length: 14 amino acids.

This clonotype occurred a few times. The CDR3 coding sequence is TGCGCCAGCAGCCCTGAGGGGACTAGCGGGAGGTACCAAGAGACCCAGTACTTC. This codes for CASSPEGTSGRYQETQYF. The chain uses TRBV5-1 and TRBJ2-5; 15 bases map to TRBD2. CDR3 size: 18 residues. Germline V gene data show CDR1 as SGHRS and CDR2 as YFSETQ. Losses at the gene ends were 4 bases for V and 0 bases for J; bases not matched to a gene: 7.

This clonotype showed up just a few times. The rearrangement links TRBV12-5 to TRBJ2-7; either TRBD1 or TRBD2 may supply D (5 bases each). Deletions cut 2 bases from V and 3 bases from J, with 11 bases between. The CDR3 has 14 residues. Germline V gene lookup returns CDR1 LGHNT and CDR2 FRNRAP. The DNA of the CDR3 is TGTGCTAGTGGTTTGAGGGCAGGGAGCTACGAGCAGTACTTC. Translated: CASGLRAGSYEQYF. Complete variable domain (other parts from reference TRBV12-5 and TRBJ2-7): DARVTQTPRHKVTEMGQEVTMRCQPILGHNTVFWYRQTMMQGLELLAYFRNRAPLDDSGMPKDRFSAEMPDATLATLKIQPSEPRDSAVYFCASGLRAGSYEQYFGPGTRLTVT.

This clonotype has a count of ten or more. The rearrangement joins TRBV12-3 or TRBV12-4 to TRBJ2-3; possible D gene TRBD2, 6 bases. The CDR3 spans 16 residues. Trimming removed 8 bases at V and 0 bases at J, with 18 bases between. The CDR3 loop is CASHLTAGLSTDTQYF. The CDR3 DNA sequence: TGTGCCAGCCATTTGACCGCGGGACTGAGCACAGATACGCAGTATTTT.

V is TRBV15 and J is TRBJ1-5; D is unclear. Trimming took off 1 base at V and 4 bases at J, with 8 bases between the two ends. The CDR3 totals 14 residues. The germline V gene encodes CDR1 LNHNV and CDR2 YYDKDF (reference sequence). The CDR3 coding sequence is TGTGCCACCAGCAGAGGGGGAGTGAATCAGCCCCAGCATTTT. Encoded protein: CATSRGGVNQPQHF. Complete variable domain (other parts from reference TRBV15 and TRBJ1-5): DAMVIQNPRYQVTQFGKPVTLSCSQTLNHNVMYWYQQKSSQAPKLLFHYYDKDFNNEADTPDNFQSRRPNTSFCFLDIRSPGLGDTAMYLCATSRGGVNQPQHFGDGTRLSIL.

There are a few counts of this clonotype. The rearrangement uses TRBV20-1 and TRBJ2-5; 9 bases map to TRBD2. V lost 2 bases, J lost 3 bases, and 7 bases stayed unmatched. The CDR3 is 15 amino acids. In germline, CDR1 is DFQATT, CDR2 SNEGSKA (reference sequence). CDR3 bases: TGCAGTGCTAGAAAGGGAGCGGGGGGAGAAGAGACCCAGTACTTC. Translating it yields CSARKGAGGEETQYF.

This clonotype has only a few counts. J is TRBJ2-3 and V is TRBV20-1, with 10 bases fitting TRBD2. CDR1 DFQATT and CDR2 SNEGSKA come from the germline V gene (reference sequence). The CDR3 has 16 amino acids. V was clipped by 2 bases and J by 1 base; unmatched bases: 6. The DNA of the CDR3 is TGCAGTGCTAGACAGCTAGCGGGAGCCGGCACAGATACGCAGTATTTT. Translation gives CSARQLAGAGTDTQYF.

This clonotype was found many times. V and J are TRBV5-6 and TRBJ2-7, with D possibly matching TRBD1 (7 bases). CDR3 length: 14 amino acids. V lost 6 bases and J lost 3, with 16 bases in between. CDR1 is SGHDT, CDR2 YYEEEE, per germline. The CDR3 sequence is CASNGRQGLYEQYF. The CDR3 DNA follows: TGTGCCAGCAACGGAAGACAGGGACTCTACGAGCAGTACTTC.

This clonotype appeared many times. The chain employs TRBV6-5 and TRBJ2-7; D gene uncertain. There are 16 residues in the CDR3. Germline values: CDR1 MNHEY, CDR2 SVGAGI. With 2 bases removed from V and 0 bases from J, the gap between germline ends came to 14 bases. Here the CDR3 reads CASSYGKKTFSYEQYF. The CDR3 bases are TGTGCCAGCAGTTACGGGAAGAAGACCTTCTCCTACGAGCAGTACTTC.

The V and J genes are TRBV5-1 and TRBJ2-1; D may be TRBD2 (6 bases). This CDR3 spans 17 amino acids. The V end lost 0 bases, the J end lost 0 bases, and 13 bases lay between the germline ends. CDR1 is SGHRS, CDR2 YFSETQ, per germline. DNA of the CDR3: TGCGCCAGCAGCTTGGCTGGGGGGACCCACTCCTACAATGAGCAGTTCTTC. Protein sequence: CASSLAGGTHSYNEQFF.

J is TRBJ2-1 and V is TRBV3-1; 12 bases fit TRBD2. The V segment lost 0 bases and the J segment 4 bases; nucleotides outside the gene matches: 7. This CDR3 comprises 18 residues. CDR1 LGHDT and CDR2 YNNKEL come from the germline V gene (reference sequence). The CDR3 DNA reads as TGTGCCAGCAGCCAAGATGGGGCTAGCGGGAGGGGGTACAATGAGCAGTTCTTC. This translates into CASSQDGASGRGYNEQFF.

The chain uses TRBV4-1 and TRBJ2-7; D gene ambiguous. CDR1 and CDR2 (germline): MGHRA, YSYEKL. This CDR3 comprises 13 residues. V was clipped by 0 bases and J by 3 bases, with 6 bases between them. DNA of the CDR3: TGCGCCAGCAGCCAAGAGTCCCACTACGAGCAGTACTTC. It is translated as CASSQESHYEQYF.

The V call is TRBV11-2, the J call TRBJ2-3; tentative D call: TRBD2 (7 bases). Trimming took off 2 bases at V and 0 bases at J, with 15 bases between the two ends. The CDR3 length is 17 residues. Germline assignment: CDR1 SGHAT and CDR2 FQNNGV. CDR3 protein: CASSLYHAGASTDTQYF. CDR3 in DNA: TGTGCCAGCAGCTTATACCACGCGGGGGCGAGCACAGATACGCAGTATTTT.

This clonotype was detected ten times or more. The chain has TRBV4-2 and TRBJ1-2, with unresolved D. CDR1 and CDR2 from the germline V gene are LGHNA and YNFKEQ. This CDR3 comprises 13 residues. The V end was cut by 7 bases, the J end by 5 bases, with 14 bases between. The CDR3 region is CASNNALGYGYTF. The CDR3 nucleotides are TGTGCCAGCAACAACGCACTAGGGTATGGCTACACCTTC.

Comments on this clonotype: This may arise from a read error, as a much more abundant clone is one base away. The J gene is TRBJ2-7, the V gene TRBV29-1, with a possible D match to TRBD1 (8 bases). V was shortened by 7 bases and J by 4 bases, with 23 bases between the two germline ends. Germline V gives CDR1 SQVTM, CDR2 ANQGSEA. This CDR3 is built from 15 residues. CDR3 coding DNA: TGCAGCGGCTACCTGAACAGGGGGAGGGTTTACGAGCAGTACTTC. Translating gives CSGYLNRGRVYEQYF.

The chain joins TRBV7-8 to TRBJ2-5; D gene uncertain. This CDR3 contains 12 residues. Trimming stripped 5 bases from V and 4 bases from J, with 8 bases between. Germline CDR1 is SGHVS and CDR2 is FQNEAQ. CDR3 sequence (DNA): TGTGCCAGCAGCCCCCGGGCAGAGACCCAGTACTTC. The encoded protein is CASSPRAETQYF. Supplemented by reference TRBV7-8 and TRBJ2-5, the full variable domain reads GAGVSQSPRYKVAKRGQDVALRCDPISGHVSLFWYQQALGQGPEFLTYFQNEAQLDKSGLPSDRFFAERPEGSVSTLKIQRTQQEDSAVYLCASSPRAETQYFGPGTRLLVL.

This clonotype showed up many times. The germline gene is not matched at one end of the junction; a read error may be the cause. The genes are TRBV12-3 or TRBV12-4 and TRBJ1-1, with D unclear. The CDR3 has 14 amino acids. CDR3 amino acids: CASRLAGGLAEAFF. The CDR3 DNA reads as TGTGCCAGCAGGTTAGCGGGAGGGCTGGCTGAAGCTTTCTTT.